This is a list of T cell receptor beta chains from one sample in a study of T-cell reconstitution after alpha-beta-depleted transplantation in children. MiXCR, run by TCRdb on the PCR reads, gives a single entry per CDR3 protein. The table lists about 500,000 distinct CDR3 sequences, about 33% of them singletons, with under 3% in the top ten. The sample was PBMCs from the stem cell graft donor, taken from the stem cell graft. The source is a human donor who donated a stem cell graft to a child with aplastic anemia. Both conserved end residues are part of each CDR3.

V gene	J gene	CDR3 protein
TRBV30	TRBJ2-1	CAWSEGLAVLNEQFF
TRBV27	TRBJ2-3	CASGQTGTVFTDTQYF
TRBV20-1	TRBJ2-2	CSAPNRGNTGELFF
TRBV12-3/TRBV12-4	TRBJ2-1	CASSLVSGRLAGVNEQFF
TRBV2	TRBJ1-5	CASRGRLSSNQPQHF
TRBV20-1	TRBJ1-1	CSAIFGGNTEAFF
TRBV5-1	TRBJ2-3	CASSSGTSGIHTDTQYF
TRBV4-1	TRBJ2-1	CASSQGRLAGVSGEQFF
TRBV5-6	TRBJ2-1	CASSLLDRGLLNEQFF
TRBV5-1	TRBJ2-2	CASSLEQSGGTGELFF
TRBV5-1	TRBJ1-1	CASSWGTAEAFF
TRBV27	TRBJ2-2	CASCPDRMAGELFF
TRBV29-1	TRBJ2-5	CSVGESTAETQYF
TRBV5-1	TRBJ2-2	CASSLVAGETGELFF
TRBV30	TRBJ1-1	CAWSVGAAGDTEAFF
TRBV29-1	TRBJ1-3	CSVVGTGNTIYF
TRBV18	TRBJ1-5	CASSPGQENQPQHF
TRBV7-2	TRBJ2-3	CASSFFADTQYF
TRBV7-9	TRBJ2-5	CASSHSETQYF
TRBV19	TRBJ1-5	CASSIQSYQPQHF
TRBV29-1	TRBJ1-1	CSVGDRNTEAFF
TRBV7-2	TRBJ2-5	CASSLASRQGTQYF
TRBV12-3/TRBV12-4	TRBJ1-1	CASSSLPETEAFF
TRBV7-2	TRBJ2-1	CASSLGLALYNEQFF
TRBV6-5	TRBJ1-1	CASSYVGGAVEAFF
TRBV12-3/TRBV12-4	TRBJ2-2	CASSPRDINRGLATGELFF
TRBV7-2	TRBJ1-5	CASSLAGTGISGGNQPQHF
TRBV12-3/TRBV12-4	TRBJ2-1	CASKGGQGISYNEQFF
TRBV29-1	TRBJ2-3	CSVGVRTLTDTQYF
TRBV11-2	TRBJ2-1	CASSLEGGLAGIQDEQFF
TRBV12-3/TRBV12-4	TRBJ2-5	CASSLTQGQETQYF
TRBV11-1	TRBJ2-1	CASSPGQGKGEQFF
TRBV27	TRBJ2-7	CASSQRGNEQYF
TRBV7-9	TRBJ1-2	CASSLAALRYGYTF
TRBV2	TRBJ1-5	CASSEDGAGNQPQHF
TRBV7-8	TRBJ1-4	CASSPWGGASPEKLFF
TRBV25-1	TRBJ1-1	CASSEPGGITNTEAFF
TRBV28	TRBJ2-2	CASIRSGQGRSGELFF
TRBV7-2	TRBJ1-5	CASSRWGTGGGQPQHF
TRBV30	TRBJ1-1	CAGNSEGPGPAFF
TRBV9	TRBJ2-3	CASSVVGRFTDTQYF
TRBV7-8	TRBJ2-5	CASSLAGPQAQYF
TRBV10-3	TRBJ2-3	CAISEQGQRSTDTQYF
TRBV29-1	TRBJ1-5	CSAQDSSNQPQHF
TRBV20-1	TRBJ2-3	CSAREPATDTQYF
TRBV12-3/TRBV12-4	TRBJ1-1	CASSFRERNTEAFF
TRBV5-1	TRBJ1-1	CASSLWDREGNTEAFF
TRBV18	TRBJ2-3	CASSPPGGPYPDTQYF
TRBV20-1	TRBJ2-4	CSAVTGTQDIIQYF
TRBV12-3/TRBV12-4	TRBJ2-3	CASSGGHTDTQYF
TRBV21-1	TRBJ2-2	CASVDRAATGELFF
TRBV4-3	TRBJ2-6	CASSQDRRWGANVLTF